This TCR beta chain was captured by sequencing in a study of cytomegalovirus exposure and HLA in healthy donors. CDR3 length: 14 residues. The V gene lost 3 bases and the J gene lost 2 bases, with 10 bases spanning the gap. The germline gives CDR1 KGHSH, CDR2 LQKENI. The table came from immunoSEQ multiplex PCR; TCRdb's copy has only in-frame clones and leaves some out. This sample yields 98,000 or so clones, of which approximately 85% are seen a single time; around 3% belongs to the top ten. The TCR sequence derives from a woman aged 18-29 years in good health and CMV-seronegative. V and J are TRBV18 and TRBJ1-2, with D tentatively TRBD1 (5 bases). Source material: PBMCs. The CDR3 is CASSPPTDNYGYTF. Here the CDR3 DNA reads TGTGCCAGCTCACCTCCGACAGACAACTATGGCTACACCTTC.